The rows below give T cell receptor beta chains drawn from one sample of a study of T cell repertoires in cytomegalovirus infection. A single record per CDR3 protein comes from TCRdb applying MiXCR to the reads. In the table there are about 260,000 distinct CDR3 sequences, approximately 10% of which are singletons. The sequenced sample consisted of PBMCs. The receptor set was obtained from a human donor in good health (CMV status not recorded). Some clones in this sample may be carry-over from other donors' samples. CDR3s include the opening cysteine and the closing phenylalanine or tryptophan.

v_call cdr3_aa
TRBV2 CASKKQSYSNQPQHF
TRBV14 CASSQVLGGGQYF
TRBV7-2 CASSAAAGGVDTQYF
TRBV7-2 CASGQDRVSGYTF
TRBV29-1 CSFKAGLSTEAFF
TRBV5-5 CASSPGQGNTGELFF
TRBV12-3/TRBV12-4 CASSWDKNTEAFF
TRBV6-1 CASTSVTFQGSNQPQHF
TRBV7-2 CASSGPGRPDTQYF
TRBV10-2 CASSVTRGLPDANEQFF
TRBV7-9 CASSLKQPNTEAFF
TRBV15 CATSSPGAPSGYGYTF
TRBV7-2 CASSLESSYGYTF
TRBV6-2/TRBV6-3 CASSYVTRGYSEAFF
TRBV7-3 CASSSLSGNEQFF
TRBV20-1 CSARDALRAGVTDTQYF
TRBV7-8 CASSLRPRGSNQPQHF
TRBV28 CASSLLEWGREQFF
TRBV7-2 CASSLAGINNEQFF
TRBV7-2 CASSYREGETQYF
TRBV28 CASTTRTEAFF
TRBV2 CASTAQGSNQPQHF
TRBV7-6 CASSILSYEQYF
TRBV15 CATGRLDEQYF